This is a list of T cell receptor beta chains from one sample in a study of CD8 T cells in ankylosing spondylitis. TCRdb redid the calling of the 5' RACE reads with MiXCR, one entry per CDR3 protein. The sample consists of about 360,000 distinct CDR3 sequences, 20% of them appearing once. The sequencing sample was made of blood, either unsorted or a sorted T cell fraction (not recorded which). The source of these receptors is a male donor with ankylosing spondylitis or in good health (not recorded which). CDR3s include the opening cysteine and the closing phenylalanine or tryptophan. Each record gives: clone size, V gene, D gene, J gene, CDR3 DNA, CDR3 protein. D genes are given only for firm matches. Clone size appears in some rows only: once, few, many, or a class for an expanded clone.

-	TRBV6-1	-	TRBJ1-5	TGTGCCAGCAGTGACCCGTCCTGGCAGCCCCAGCATTTT	CASSDPSWQPQHF
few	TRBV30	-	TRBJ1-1	TGTGCCTGGAGTGTGATGAACGCTGAAGCTTTCTTT	CAWSVMNAEAFF
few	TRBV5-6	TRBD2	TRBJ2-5	TGTGCCAGCAGCGGCCGCCGGGAGGCGAGGGAGACCCAGTACTTC	CASSGRREARETQYF
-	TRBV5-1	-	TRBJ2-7	TGCGCCAGCAGCTTGGGTCTACGTCCCTACGAGCAGTACTTC	CASSLGLRPYEQYF
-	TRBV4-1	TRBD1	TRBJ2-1	TGCGCCAGCAGCCAAGAAGGGGGCGCTTGGAATGAGCAGTTCTTC	CASSQEGGAWNEQFF
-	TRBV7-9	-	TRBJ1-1	TGTGCCAGCAGCTTAGGGGCGGGAAGACAGAACACTGAAGCTTTCTTT	CASSLGAGRQNTEAFF
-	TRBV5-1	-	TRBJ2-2	TGCGCCAGCAGCTCCCCTACGGGGTTAAACACCGGGGAGCTGTTTTTT	CASSSPTGLNTGELFF
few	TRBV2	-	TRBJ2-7	TGTGCCATCATACCCCAGGCAGGGGTAAACAACGAGCAGTACTTC	CAIIPQAGVNNEQYF
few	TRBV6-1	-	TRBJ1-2	TGTGCCAGCAGTGAAGTGGTACAGGGCTATGGCTACACCTTC	CASSEVVQGYGYTF
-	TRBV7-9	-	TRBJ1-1	TGTGCCAGCAGCTCCCTGGACGGGAACACTGAAGCTTTCTTT	CASSSLDGNTEAFF
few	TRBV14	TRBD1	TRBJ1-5	TGTGCCAGCAGCCAAGAAAACGGGTGCAGGGGGCTCAGGAGGGGCAATCAGCCCCAGCATTTT	CASSQENGCRGLRRGNQPQHF
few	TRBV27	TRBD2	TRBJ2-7	TGTGCCAGCAGCCCCCGTCTAGCGGGGGGTTCCTACGAGCAGTACTTC	CASSPRLAGGSYEQYF
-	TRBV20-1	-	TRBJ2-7	TGCAGTGGCCGGAGGAGGGGGCAGAACGAGCAGTACTTC	CSGRRRGQNEQYF
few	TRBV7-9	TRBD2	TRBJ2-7	TGTGCCAGCAGCTTAGTAGCGGGGGTAACCTACGAGCAGTACTTC	CASSLVAGVTYEQYF
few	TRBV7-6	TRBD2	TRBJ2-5	TGTGCCAGCAGCCACCCCGGGGGAGGGGTCCAAGAGACCCAGTACTTC	CASSHPGGGVQETQYF
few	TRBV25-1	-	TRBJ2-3	TGTGCCAGCAGTGCCGCACTCGCGGTGGATACGCAGTATTTT	CASSAALAVDTQYF
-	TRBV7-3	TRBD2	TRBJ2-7	TGTGCCAGCAGCTCTCAACGACTAGCGGGGGTCACGACCTACGAGCAGTACTTC	CASSSQRLAGVTTYEQYF
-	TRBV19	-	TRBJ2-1	TGTGCCAGTAGTATAGTGGTAGGGGCTCGGATATCCTACAATGAGCAGTTCTTC	CASSIVVGARISYNEQFF
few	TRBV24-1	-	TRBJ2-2	TGTGCCACCAGTGACTCGCCTCCGGGGGCCGGGGAGCTGTTTTTT	CATSDSPPGAGELFF
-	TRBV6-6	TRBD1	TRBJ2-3	TGTGCCAGCAGTTACTCACGGACAGGGCAGTATTTT	CASSYSRTGQYF
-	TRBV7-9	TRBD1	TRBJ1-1	TGTGCCAGCAGCTCCCCCGTTGGACAGGGGGTTTTGCCTGAAGCTTTCTTT	CASSSPVGQGVLPEAFF
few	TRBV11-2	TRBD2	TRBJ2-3	TGTGCCAGTACGCCCGGGGGGTCCGCAGATACGCAGTATTTT	CASTPGGSADTQYF
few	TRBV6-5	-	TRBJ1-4	TGTGCCAGCAGTTTACACCAGGCAGATGAAAAACTGTTTTTT	CASSLHQADEKLFF
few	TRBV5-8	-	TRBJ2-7	TGTGCCAGCAGCTTGAACGGAGCGATCTCCTACGAGCAGTACTTC	CASSLNGAISYEQYF
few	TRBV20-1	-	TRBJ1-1	TGCAGTGCTAGGAGGCGGGAGAGGTCTGAAGCTTTCTTT	CSARRRERSEAFF
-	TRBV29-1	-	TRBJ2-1	TGCAGCGTTGAGGAAATACCGGGATCCAGCTCCTACAATGAGCAGTTCTTC	CSVEEIPGSSSYNEQFF
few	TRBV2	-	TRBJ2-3	TGTGCCAGCCTATTGGGGGTGGCAGATACGCAGTATTTT	CASLLGVADTQYF
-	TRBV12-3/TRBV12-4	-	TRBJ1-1	TGTGCCAGCAGTTTAGCGACAGGAACCTACACTGAAGCTTTCTTT	CASSLATGTYTEAFF
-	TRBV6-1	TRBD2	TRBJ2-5	TGTGCCAGCAGTGTGAGGGGACTAGCGGGGGGCCAAGAGACCCAGTACTTC	CASSVRGLAGGQETQYF
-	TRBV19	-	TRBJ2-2	TGTGCCAGTAGTATTCAGGGGTCTGACGGGGAGCTGTTTTTT	CASSIQGSDGELFF
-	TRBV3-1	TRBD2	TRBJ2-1	TGTGCCAGCAGCCAAGATAGCGGGGGTTGGGGTGAGCAGTTCTTC	CASSQDSGGWGEQFF
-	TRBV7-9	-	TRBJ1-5	TGTGCCAGCAGCGATGGCAGGTCAGATAGCAATCAGCCCCAGCATTTT	CASSDGRSDSNQPQHF
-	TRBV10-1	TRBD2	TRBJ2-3	TGCGCCAGCAGTGATGTGGCGGGGGGCGTCAATACGCAGTATTTT	CASSDVAGGVNTQYF
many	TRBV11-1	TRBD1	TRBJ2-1	TGTGCCAGCAGCTTACCCGTGGACAGGGGGTCTAATGAGCAGTTCTTC	CASSLPVDRGSNEQFF
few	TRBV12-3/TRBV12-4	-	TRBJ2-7	TGTGCCAGCAGACCCGCGGCGGGTCCCGAGCAGTACTTC	CASRPAAGPEQYF
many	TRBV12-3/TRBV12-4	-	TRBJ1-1	TGTGCCAGCAGCTTTGGGGACACTGAAGCTTTCTTT	CASSFGDTEAFF
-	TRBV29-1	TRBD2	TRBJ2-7	TGCAGCGTTGAACGAAGTGGGAGGGCCGAGCAGTACTTC	CSVERSGRAEQYF
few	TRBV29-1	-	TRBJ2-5	TGCAGCGTCACAGGGTTCATAGGGGAGACCCAGTACTTC	CSVTGFIGETQYF
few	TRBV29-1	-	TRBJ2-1	TGCAGCGTTGAAGATGGTCTGGGTCTCGACGACAATGAGCAGTTCTTC	CSVEDGLGLDDNEQFF
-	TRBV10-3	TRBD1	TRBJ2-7	TGTGCCATCAGGGACGGGACAGCGTCCTCCTACGAGCAGTACTTC	CAIRDGTASSYEQYF
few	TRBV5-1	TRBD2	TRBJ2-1	TGCGCCAGCAGTCCTGCCGGGACTAGCGGGTTGGATGAGCAGTTCTTC	CASSPAGTSGLDEQFF
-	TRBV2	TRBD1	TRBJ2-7	TGTGCCGCCTGGACAGGGGTTTCCTACGAGCAGTACTTC	CAAWTGVSYEQYF
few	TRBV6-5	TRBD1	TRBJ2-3	TGTGCCAGCAGTTACGGGACAGGGGTTAGGCAGTATTTT	CASSYGTGVRQYF
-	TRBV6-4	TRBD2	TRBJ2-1	TGTGCCAGCAGTCTTAGCGGGGACCCTTACAATGAGCAGTTCTTC	CASSLSGDPYNEQFF
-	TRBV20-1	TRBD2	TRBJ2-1	TGCAGTGCTATTAGCGGGGGGGGGAATGAGCAGTTCTTC	CSAISGGGNEQFF
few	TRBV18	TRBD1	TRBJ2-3	TGTGCCAGCTCACCCGGACAGGGTCGGGCAGATACGCAGTATTTT	CASSPGQGRADTQYF
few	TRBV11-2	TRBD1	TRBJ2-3	TGTGCCAGCAGCTTAGGGACAGGGGGGACAGATACGCAGTATTTT	CASSLGTGGTDTQYF
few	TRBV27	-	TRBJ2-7	TGTGCCAGCAGCCCTCTGGGGGGCCGAGTCTACGAGCAGTACTTC	CASSPLGGRVYEQYF
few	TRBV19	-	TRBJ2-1	TGTGCCAGTAGTAATGCAGGGCCCTATGAGCAGTTCTTC	CASSNAGPYEQFF
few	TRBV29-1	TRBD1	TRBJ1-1	TGCAGCGTTGTACAGGGGGCTGGAGGAACTGAAGCTTTCTTT	CSVVQGAGGTEAFF
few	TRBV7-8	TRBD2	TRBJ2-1	TGTGCCAGCAGACCTTCCTTCGGGGGGGGTAATGAGCAGTTCTTC	CASRPSFGGGNEQFF
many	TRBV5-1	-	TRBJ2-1	TGCGCCAGCAGCCCGGCAGGGGATGAGCAGTTCTTC	CASSPAGDEQFF